A single sample gave rise to the 7 T cell receptor beta chains below, sequenced in a study of OX40 agonist ivuxolimab in advanced cancers. Sequenced by immunoSEQ multiplex PCR; TCRdb stores in-frame clones only, minus some. Of around 56,000 clones listed, about 83% were seen once; the top ten hold 4% to 5.5%. Sequences were derived from CD4+ or CD8+ T cells sorted from blood, sampled in a trial of the OX40 agonist ivuxolimab. Receptors originate from an adult with an advanced solid tumor such as melanoma, head and neck, liver or kidney cancer.

The V and J genes are TRBV10-2 and TRBJ2-7; D is uncertain. Trimming left V 8 bases short and J 7 bases short, with 9 bases between. CDR1 and CDR2 (germline): WSHSY, SAAADI. CDR3 length: 10 amino acids. DNA for the CDR3: TGCGCCAGCGGGCTAGGTGAGCAGTACTTC. It is translated as CASGLGEQYF.

The chain recombines TRBV11-2 with TRBJ1-6; D unclear. Trimming took 0 bases from V and 0 from J, leaving 12 bases between them. Germline V gene data show CDR1 as SGHAT and CDR2 as FQNNGV. The CDR3 is made up of 18 amino acids. The CDR3 region is CASSLDVPRGSYNSPLHF. In nucleotides, the CDR3 is TGTGCCAGCAGCTTAGATGTCCCCAGAGGCTCCTATAATTCACCCCTCCACTTT.

The rearrangement uses TRBV18 and TRBJ2-6, with D hard to call. The CDR3 covers 15 residues. Per germline, CDR1 KGHSH and CDR2 LQKENI. Deletions cut 3 bases from V and 0 bases from J, with 6 bases between. CDR3 DNA sequence: TGTGCCAGCTCACCTGGGTTCTCTGGGGCCAACGTCCTGACTTTC. Amino acid sequence: CASSPGFSGANVLTF.

The chain combines TRBV2 with TRBJ2-3, with no clear D. The germline CDR1 and CDR2 sequences are SNHLY and FYNNEI. This CDR3 has 12 residues. V lost 4 bases to trimming and J lost 3 bases, with 5 bases between them. CDR3 sequence (DNA): TGTGCCAGCAGTGTGGGGACAGATACGCAGTATTTT. Amino acids: CASSVGTDTQYF.

In this sample, this clone turned up once. This chain uses TRBV5-4 with TRBJ1-2; 9 bases line up with TRBD1. Germline loops: CDR1 SGHNT, CDR2 YYREEE (reference sequence). The CDR3 has 13 residues. With 4 bases clipped from V and 3 bases from J, the junction kept 1 base outside the gene matches. CDR3 in amino acids: CASSGQGHYGYTF. The CDR3 region has the DNA TGTGCCAGCAGCGGACAGGGGCACTATGGCTACACCTTC.

The V gene is TRBV4-2, the J gene TRBJ2-1, with 7 bases matching TRBD1. This CDR3 has 16 amino acids. Germline V gene sequence: CDR1 LGHNA, CDR2 YNFKEQ. The V segment lost 4 bases and the J segment 0 bases; nucleotides outside the gene matches: 6. The CDR3 loop reads CASSPTGSFSYNEQFF. The CDR3 DNA follows: TGTGCCAGCAGCCCGACAGGGAGTTTCTCCTACAATGAGCAGTTCTTC.

This clone was recorded only once. The chain links TRBV19 to TRBJ1-1, with TRBD1 matching over 10 bases. Germline values: CDR1 LNHDA, CDR2 SQIVND (reference sequence). The length of the CDR3 is 16 residues. With V trimmed by 5 bases and J by 0 bases, 6 bases remained unmatched. Written as DNA, the CDR3 is TGTGCCAGTAGTCGACAGGGGGCAAAGATGAACACTGAAGCTTTCTTT. Its translation is CASSRQGAKMNTEAFF.